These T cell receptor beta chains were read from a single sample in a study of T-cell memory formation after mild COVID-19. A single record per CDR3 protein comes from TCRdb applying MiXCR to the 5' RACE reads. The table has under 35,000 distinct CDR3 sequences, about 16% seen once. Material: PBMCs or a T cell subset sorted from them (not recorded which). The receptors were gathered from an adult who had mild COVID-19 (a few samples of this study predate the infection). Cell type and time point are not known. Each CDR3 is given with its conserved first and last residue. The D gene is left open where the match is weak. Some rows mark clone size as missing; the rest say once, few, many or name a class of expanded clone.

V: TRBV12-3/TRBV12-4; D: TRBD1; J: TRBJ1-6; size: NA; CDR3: CASSPDRGVGTLHF; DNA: TGTGCCAGCAGCCCAGACAGGGGGGTTGGTACCCTCCACTTT
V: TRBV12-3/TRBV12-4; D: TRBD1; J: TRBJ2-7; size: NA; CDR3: CASSNTGTGIYEQYF; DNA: TGTGCCAGCAGCAACACGGGGACAGGGATCTACGAGCAGTACTTC
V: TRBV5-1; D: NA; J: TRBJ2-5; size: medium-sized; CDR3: CASSLFIYEETQYF; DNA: TGCGCCAGCAGCTTGTTCATCTACGAGGAGACCCAGTACTTC
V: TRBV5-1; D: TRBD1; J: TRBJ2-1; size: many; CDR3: CASSIAGTGNNEQFF; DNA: TGCGCCAGCAGCATCGCCGGGACAGGAAACAATGAGCAGTTCTTC
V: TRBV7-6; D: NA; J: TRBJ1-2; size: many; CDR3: CASSLVSSRPGDYGYTF; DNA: TGTGCCAGCAGCTTAGTTTCCTCGAGACCCGGGGACTATGGCTACACCTTC
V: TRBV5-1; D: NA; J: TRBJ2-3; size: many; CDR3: CASSINTDTQYF; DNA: TGCGCCAGCAGCATAAACACAGATACGCAGTATTTT
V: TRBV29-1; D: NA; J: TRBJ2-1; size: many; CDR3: CSVLPASRADNNEQFF; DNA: TGCAGCGTCCTTCCAGCCTCCAGAGCCGATAACAATGAGCAGTTCTTC
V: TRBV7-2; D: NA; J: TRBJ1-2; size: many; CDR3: CASNREGYGYTF; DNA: TGTGCTTCGAACAGGGAAGGTTATGGCTACACCTTC
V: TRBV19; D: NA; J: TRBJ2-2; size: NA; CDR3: CASSYANTGELFF; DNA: TGTGCCAGTAGTTACGCGAACACCGGGGAGCTGTTTTTT
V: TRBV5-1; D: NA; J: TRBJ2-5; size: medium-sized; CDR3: CASSLGGPLETQYF; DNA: TGCGCCAGCAGCTTGGGGGGGCCGTTGGAGACCCAGTACTTC
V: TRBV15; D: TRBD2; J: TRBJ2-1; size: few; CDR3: CATSNGRGGVREQFF; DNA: TGTGCCACCAGCAACGGGCGGGGGGGAGTCAGGGAGCAGTTCTTC
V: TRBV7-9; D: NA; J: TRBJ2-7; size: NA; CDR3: CASSLGDAGSRYEQYF; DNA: TGTGCCAGCAGCTTAGGGGATGCGGGGAGTAGGTACGAGCAGTACTTC
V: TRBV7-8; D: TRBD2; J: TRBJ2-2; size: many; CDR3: CASSLAMSSGRANTGELFF; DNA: TGTGCCAGCAGCTTAGCGATGTCTAGCGGGAGGGCCAACACCGGGGAGCTGTTTTTT
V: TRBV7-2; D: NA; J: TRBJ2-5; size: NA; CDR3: CASSPGSPETQYF; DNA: TGTGCCAGCAGCCCCGGATCACCAGAGACCCAGTACTTC
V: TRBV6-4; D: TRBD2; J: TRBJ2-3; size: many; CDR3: CASSVMASGSTDTQYF; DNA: TGTGCCAGCAGTGTTATGGCTAGCGGGAGTACAGATACGCAGTATTTT
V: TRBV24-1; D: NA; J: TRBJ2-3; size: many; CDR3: CATSDFAGTPPGQDTQYF; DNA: TGTGCCACCAGTGATTTCGCTGGGACACCGCCCGGTCAGGATACGCAGTATTTT
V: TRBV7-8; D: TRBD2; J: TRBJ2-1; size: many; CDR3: CASSFSLAGEQFF; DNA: TGTGCCAGCAGCTTCAGCCTAGCGGGCGAGCAGTTCTTC
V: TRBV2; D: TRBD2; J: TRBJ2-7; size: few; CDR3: CASSLQGTSGYEQYF; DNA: TGTGCCAGCAGTCTCCAGGGGACTAGCGGCTACGAGCAGTACTTC
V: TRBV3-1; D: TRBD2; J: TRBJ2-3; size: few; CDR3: CASSPRGGNTDTQYF; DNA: TGTGCCAGCAGCCCCCGGGGGGGTAACACAGATACGCAGTATTTT
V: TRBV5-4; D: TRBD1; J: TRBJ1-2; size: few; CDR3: CASSLNPSGGRGYTF; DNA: TGTGCCAGCAGCTTGAACCCCTCAGGGGGCAGAGGCTACACCTTC
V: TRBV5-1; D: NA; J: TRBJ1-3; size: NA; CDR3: CASSLASSAGPGNTIYF; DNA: TGCGCCAGCAGCTTGGCCAGTTCGGCGGGGCCTGGAAACACCATATATTTT
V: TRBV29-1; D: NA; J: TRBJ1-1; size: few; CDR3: CSVEDDSTGSTEAFF; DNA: TGCAGCGTTGAGGATGATAGCACAGGGTCCACTGAAGCTTTCTTT
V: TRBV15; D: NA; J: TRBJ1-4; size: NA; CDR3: CATSPPPGGKVDEKLFF; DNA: TGTGCCACCAGCCCCCCCCCTGGGGGGAAGGTTGATGAAAAACTGTTTTTT
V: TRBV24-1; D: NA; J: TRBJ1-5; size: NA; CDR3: CATLPGPSNQPQHF; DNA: TGTGCCACCCTCCCGGGACCGAGCAATCAGCCCCAGCATTTT
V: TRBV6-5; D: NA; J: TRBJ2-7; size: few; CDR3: CASSPGGSEQYF; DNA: TGTGCCAGCAGCCCCGGCGGGTCTGAGCAGTACTTC
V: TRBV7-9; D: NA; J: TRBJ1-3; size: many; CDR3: CASSLSSGTGGNTIYF; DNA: TGTGCCAGCAGTCTGTCGTCAGGGACGGGTGGAAACACCATATATTTT
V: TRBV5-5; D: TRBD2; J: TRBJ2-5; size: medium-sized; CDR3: CASSSGLVQETQYF; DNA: TGTGCCAGCAGTTCAGGACTAGTCCAAGAGACCCAGTACTTC
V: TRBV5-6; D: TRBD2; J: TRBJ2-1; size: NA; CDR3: CASSLGAGGIDEQFF; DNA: TGTGCCAGCAGCTTGGGAGCGGGAGGAATCGATGAGCAGTTCTTC
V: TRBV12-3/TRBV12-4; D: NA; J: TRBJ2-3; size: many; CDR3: CASSLLRTDTQYF; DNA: TGTGCCAGCAGTTTGCTGCGCACAGATACGCAGTATTTT
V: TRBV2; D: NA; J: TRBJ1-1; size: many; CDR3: CASGVARGVRTEAFF; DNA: TGTGCCAGCGGGGTGGCCAGGGGAGTACGGACTGAAGCTTTCTTT
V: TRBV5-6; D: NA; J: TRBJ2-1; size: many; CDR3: CASSLGSYNEQFF; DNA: TGTGCCAGCAGCTTGGGAAGCTACAATGAGCAGTTCTTC
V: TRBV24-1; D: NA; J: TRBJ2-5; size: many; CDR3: CATSDSSETQYF; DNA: TGTGCCACCAGTGATTCCTCCGAGACCCAGTACTTC
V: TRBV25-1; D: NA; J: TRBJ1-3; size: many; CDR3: CASRGTVVNTIYF; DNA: TGTGCCAGCAGGGGGACGGTAGTGAACACCATATATTTT
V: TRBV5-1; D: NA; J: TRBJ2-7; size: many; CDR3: CASSLVTGNPYEQYF; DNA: TGCGCCAGCAGCTTGGTTACAGGGAACCCCTACGAGCAGTACTTC
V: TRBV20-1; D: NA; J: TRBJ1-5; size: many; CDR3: CSARDQLTGPGISNQPQHF; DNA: TGCAGTGCTAGAGATCAATTAACAGGGCCTGGAATCAGCAATCAGCCCCAGCATTTT
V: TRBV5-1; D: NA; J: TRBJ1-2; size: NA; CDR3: CASSLGTEFLYGYTF; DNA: TGCGCCAGCAGCTTGGGGACAGAGTTCCTCTATGGCTACACCTTC
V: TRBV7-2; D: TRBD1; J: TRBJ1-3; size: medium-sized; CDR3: CASTFRGQALSGNTIYF; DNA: TGTGCCAGCACCTTTAGAGGACAGGCCCTCTCTGGAAACACCATATATTTT
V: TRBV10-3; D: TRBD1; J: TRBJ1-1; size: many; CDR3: CAISGRDRGLMNTEAFF; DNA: TGTGCCATCAGCGGAAGGGACAGGGGTCTTATGAACACTGAAGCTTTCTTT
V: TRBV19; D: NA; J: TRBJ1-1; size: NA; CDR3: CASSTLVTFTEAFF; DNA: TGTGCCAGTAGTACCCTGGTGACTTTCACTGAAGCTTTCTTT
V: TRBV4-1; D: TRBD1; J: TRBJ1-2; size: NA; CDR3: CASTNSDRGNYGYTF; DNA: TGCGCCAGCACGAACTCGGACAGGGGGAACTATGGCTACACCTTC
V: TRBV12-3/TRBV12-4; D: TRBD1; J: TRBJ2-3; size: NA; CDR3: CASSLEDRPADTQYF; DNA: TGTGCCAGCAGTTTAGAGGACAGGCCCGCAGATACGCAGTATTTT
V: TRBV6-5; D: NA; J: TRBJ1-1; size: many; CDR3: CASSYRDRIGNTEAFF; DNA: TGTGCCAGCAGTTACCGCGACAGGATTGGTAACACTGAAGCTTTCTTT
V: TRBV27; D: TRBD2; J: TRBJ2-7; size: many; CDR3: CASSSTGTSVYEQYF; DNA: TGTGCCAGCAGTTCCACCGGGACTAGCGTGTACGAGCAGTACTTC